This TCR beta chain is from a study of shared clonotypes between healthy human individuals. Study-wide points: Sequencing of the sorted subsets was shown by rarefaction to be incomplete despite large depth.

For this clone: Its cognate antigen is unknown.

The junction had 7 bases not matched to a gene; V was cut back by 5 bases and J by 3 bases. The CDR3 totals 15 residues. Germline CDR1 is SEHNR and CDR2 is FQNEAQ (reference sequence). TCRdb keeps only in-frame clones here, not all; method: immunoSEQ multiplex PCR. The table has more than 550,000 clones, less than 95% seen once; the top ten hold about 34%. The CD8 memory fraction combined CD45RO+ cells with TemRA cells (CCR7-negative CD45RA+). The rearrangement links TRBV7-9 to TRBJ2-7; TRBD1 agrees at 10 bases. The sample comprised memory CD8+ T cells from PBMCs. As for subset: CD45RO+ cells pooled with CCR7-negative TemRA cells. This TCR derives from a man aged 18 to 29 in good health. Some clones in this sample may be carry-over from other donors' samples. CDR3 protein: CASSTGQGVDYEQYF. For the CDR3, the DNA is TGTGCCAGCAGCACCGGACAGGGGGTGGACTACGAGCAGTACTTC.